These 10 T cell receptor beta chains originate from one sample sequenced in a study of blood T cell repertoires in COVID-19. The assay was immunoSEQ multiplex PCR, and TCRdb's table has in-frame clones only and misses some. The data hold about 120,000 clones, with roughly 79% observed a single time. The sample comprised peripheral blood. Receptors were obtained from a man between 65 and 85 years old with acute or convalescent COVID-19.

The gene calls are TRBV5-4 and TRBJ2-1; 13 nucleotides line up with TRBD2. There are 15 residues in the CDR3. The germline CDR1 and CDR2 sequences are SGHNT and YYREEE (reference sequence). V shed 5 bases and J 7 bases; nucleotides not matched to a gene: 6. The CDR3 spells CASRTLAGGLNEQFF. The CDR3 DNA reads TGTGCCAGCAGAACACTAGCGGGGGGGCTGAATGAGCAGTTCTTC.

The chain carries TRBV4-1 and TRBJ1-1, with TRBD1 matching over 9 bases. V trimming: 0 bases; J trimming: 0 bases; junction bases outside the gene matches: 2. Germline V lookup: CDR1 MGHRA, CDR2 YSYEKL. The CDR3 contains 16 residues. As DNA, the CDR3 is TGCGCCAGCAGCCAAGAACGGGACAGGGTGAACACTGAAGCTTTCTTT. Translating it yields CASSQERDRVNTEAFF.

The rearrangement joins TRBV5-1 to TRBJ2-1; D is perhaps TRBD1 (5 bases). CDR3 length: 13 residues. The germline V gene has CDR1 SGHRS and CDR2 YFSETQ. V was trimmed by 5 bases and J by 6 bases, leaving 12 bases between them. The CDR3: CASRLTAVNEQFF. The CDR3 DNA follows: TGCGCCAGCAGATTGACAGCAGTCAATGAGCAGTTCTTC. Supplemented by reference TRBV5-1 and TRBJ2-1, the full variable domain reads KAGVTQTPRYLIKTRGQQVTLSCSPISGHRSVSWYQQTPGQGLQFLFEYFSETQRNKGNFPGRFSGRQFSNSRSEMNVSTLELGDSALYLCASRLTAVNEQFFGPGTRLTVL.

Only one count was recorded for this clone. V usage is TRBV3-1 (or the pseudogene TRBV3-2) and J usage is TRBJ2-2; 12 bases align to TRBD2. The V segment lost 4 bases and the J segment 7 bases; nucleotides outside the gene matches: 4. The CDR3 is made up of 15 amino acids. Germline assignment: CDR1 LGHDT and CDR2 YNNKEL (reference sequence). CDR3 sequence (DNA): TGTGCCAGCAGCCCACTAGCGGGGGGTGTCGGGGAGCTGTTTTTT. This translates into CASSPLAGGVGELFF.

The rearrangement links TRBV7-8 to TRBJ2-7; D is possibly TRBD2 (6 bases). The V gene's germline CDR1 is SGHVS and CDR2 FQNEAQ. Trimming took off 6 bases at V and 2 bases at J, with 26 bases between the two ends. This CDR3 spans 18 amino acids. This chain's CDR3 is CASSPQGAGRRQTYEQYF. Here the CDR3 DNA reads TGTGCCAGCAGTCCCCAAGGGGCGGGACGGCGACAAACCTACGAGCAGTACTTC.

V usage is TRBV6-4 and J usage is TRBJ2-3, with D maybe TRBD2 (5 bases). The CDR3 covers 14 residues. V was shortened by 3 bases and J by 2 bases, with 9 bases between the two germline ends. Per germline, CDR1 MRHNA and CDR2 SNTAGT. DNA for the CDR3: TGTGCCAGCAGTGAAAGCGGTATCACAGATACGCAGTATTTT. This codes for CASSESGITDTQYF.

V and J are TRBV12-3 or TRBV12-4 and TRBJ2-7, with 7 bases matching TRBD2. The CDR3 sequence is 13 residues long. The V gene end was trimmed by 4 bases and the J gene end by 4 bases; junction bases not matched to a gene: 4. The CDR3 loop is CASSSRTSYEQYF. DNA for the CDR3: TGTGCCAGCAGTTCCAGGACTAGTTACGAGCAGTACTTC.

In nucleotides, the CDR3 is TGCGCCAGCAGCTTGCAACCGACAGGGGGACAGGAGACCCAGTACTTC. It encodes CASSLQPTGGQETQYF. The chain is built from TRBV5-1 and TRBJ2-5, with 9 nucleotides matching TRBD1. This CDR3 contains 16 residues. From germline, CDR1 is SGHRS and CDR2 YFSETQ. Losses at the gene ends were 1 base for V and 5 bases for J; bases not matched to a gene: 9.

This clone was recorded only once. J is TRBJ2-5 and V is TRBV27, with TRBD2 identical over 15 bases. The CDR3 runs 17 residues. Germline CDR1 reads MNHEY; CDR2 reads SMNVEV (reference sequence). V shed 5 bases and J 5 bases; nucleotides not matched to a gene: 9. CDR3 sequence (DNA): TGTGCCAGCAGTCCTGGACTAGCGGGGGGGCCAGGGGAGACCCAGTACTTC. Its translation: CASSPGLAGGPGETQYF.

The V and J genes are TRBV6-9 and TRBJ1-5, with D unresolved. The ends were cut back, 9 bases at V and 6 bases at J, with 6 bases in the middle. Germline-derived CDR1 and CDR2 are MNHGY and SVAAGI. The CDR3 spans 10 residues. DNA for the CDR3: TGTGCCAGGGAGGCTCAGCCCCAGCATTTT. It specifies CAREAQPQHF.